This T cell receptor (beta chain) was identified in a study of blood T cells in healthy people across ages. This CDR3 contains 13 residues. Germline V gives CDR1 SGHTA, CDR2 FQGNSA. This clonotype has only a few counts. Antigen: not known. The germline gene is not matched at one end of the junction; a read error may be the cause. Study-wide findings and caveats: A greater number of naive CD4+ cells and higher diversity distinguished long-lived donors from aged donors.

Together with a sample-barcoded 5' primer, a J-beta primer mix was included in a second PCR lasting about 7 to 12 cycles. TCRdb called the 5' RACE reads again in MiXCR, with one record for every CDR3 protein. The sample records roughly 1,000,000 distinct CDR3 sequences, almost 25% being singletons. The data were also submitted as part of a second study, on T cells of mothers and their children.

The sequencing input was blood. V gene TRBV7-2 combines with J gene TRBJ2-2; D call uncertain. The sequence was obtained from a girl aged 2 to 9 in good health. The CDR3 is CASSFDVTEELFF. The CDR3 bases are TGTGCCAGCAGCTTTGATGTGACCGAGGAGCTGTTTTTT.